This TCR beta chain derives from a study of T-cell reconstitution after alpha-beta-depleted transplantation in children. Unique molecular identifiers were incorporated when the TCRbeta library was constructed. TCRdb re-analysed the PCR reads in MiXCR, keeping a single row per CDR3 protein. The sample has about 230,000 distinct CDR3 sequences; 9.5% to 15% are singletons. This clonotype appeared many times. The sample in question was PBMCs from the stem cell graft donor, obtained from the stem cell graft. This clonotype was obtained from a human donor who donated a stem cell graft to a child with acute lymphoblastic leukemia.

In DNA form, the CDR3 reads TGCGCCAGCAGCCAAGATTGGGGTACAGGGGCCGGGGAGCTGTTTTTT. Encoded protein: CASSQDWGTGAGELFF. The chain is built from TRBV4-3 and TRBJ2-2; the match to TRBD1 covers 7 bases. CDR1 LGHNA and CDR2 YSLEER come from the germline V gene. The CDR3 is 16 amino acids. V gave up 0 bases and J gave up 6 bases; unmatched junction bases: 7.